This TCR beta chain was retrieved from a study of identical twins (dated by TCRdb to the mid-2010s). Study-level background: To test whether fetal clonotypes persist, the study used deep sequencing on TCR alpha and beta repertoires from monozygotic twins, unrelated adults of various ages, and cord blood. To rule out contamination, the twin experiments were replicated at different times with different library preparation protocols. Broader findings and caveats from the paper: In monozygotic twins, out-of-frame TCR alpha sharing was systematically underestimated by recombination models, although the models agreed with sharing between unrelated individuals. Excess twin sharing in beta out-of-frame sequences was weaker because fewer shared sequences lowered the signal-to-noise ratio. Fewer insertions were carried by abundant cord blood beta clonotypes; a weaker similar trend was observed in young adult naive repertoires, while no such trend was observed in memory repertoires. Because the same donors could not be followed over many years, the conclusions depended on cross-sectional statistical analysis. Zero-insertion analyses could be partly confounded by invariant T cells such as MAIT and iNKT, although diverse VJ usage argued against such confounding for most clonotypes. Compared with coincidental sharing between unrelated individuals, out-of-frame TCR alpha sequences shared between twins had an excess of sequences with low generation probability.

Receptors were amplified or captured by 5' RACE. The instrument given in TCRdb is Illumina HiSeq 2000. Template switching added a universal primer binding site, and the final cDNA carried a unique molecular identifier that allowed TCR cDNA molecules to be counted accurately. Specific primers in the conserved constant-segment region were used to synthesize first-strand cDNA for the TCR alpha and beta chains. To control for contamination, each cDNA library was double barcoded with a SMART-Mk sample barcode plus Illumina barcodes. TruSeq adapter sequences along with Illumina sample barcodes were introduced in two successive PCR steps. TCR alpha and beta cDNA libraries were sequenced on the Illumina HiSeq platform with custom primers. As for the authors' bioinformatics: Raw reads were processed with MiGEC to extract unique molecular identifiers, and MiXCR was used to determine CDR3 positions. For each individual, recombination models were inferred using an EM algorithm with the repgenHMM and IGoR tools. Shared clonotypes were analyzed with the tcR package in R, and sharing was normalized by the product of cloneset sizes. To study raw recombination free of thymic and clonal selection effects, out-of-frame nonproductive sequences were analyzed. In-frame beta chains were kept once TCRdb had trimmed the public reads at Q25 with fastp and called clones with MiXCR. Rows with a matching CDR3 protein are joined into one entry that keeps the most common DNA and genes. These V and J calls originate from TCRdb's pipeline instead of the authors' own analysis. The sample includes 500,000 to 600,000 distinct CDR3 sequences, with roughly a fifth observed a single time. Around 0.91% of the sample lies in the top ten.

Trimming at the junction amounts to 2 bases on V and 3 bases on J, and the germline ends lie 12 bases apart. Spanning cysteine to phenylalanine, the CDR3 consists of 15 amino acids. Of all the DNA, just the CDR3 is kept, 45 bases in frame from base 1. This clonotype was seen many times. The antigen this receptor binds is unknown. The record has no base qualities; no much larger clone is one base away. Every donor was a healthy Caucasian. The twin cohort consisted of three pairs of female monozygotic twins, all aged about 18 to 29 years. Positive isolation kits from Invitrogen were used to isolate the CD4+ and CD8+ T cell populations. This sample was also put to use in a study of T cells expressing NK-cell markers. From the second report: Eight or nine donors provided sorted CD3+CD56+NKG2C+, CD3+CD56+NKG2C- and CD3+CD56-NKG2C+ T-cell subsets, whose TCR beta-chain repertoires were profiled. Seven of the eight sequenced donors were HCMV-seropositive and one was HCMV-seronegative. To restrict sorting to alphabetaTCR-expressing T cells, an anti-gammadeltaTCR antibody was added in several experiments. In six donors, the dominant CD3+CD56+NKG2C+ clonotypes were among the top 10 CD8+ clonotypes and accounted for about 1.0-7.5% of CD8+ T cells. Those dominant clonotypes were again the most abundant among CD3+CD56-NKG2C+ cells in a few donors, at roughly 25-60.1%. Whether the expanded NKG2C-expressing T cell clones were specific for HCMV antigens remained unclear. All eight donors whose samples were sequenced were randomly selected healthy volunteers, three of them men and five women. A commercial ELISA kit detecting HCMV-specific IgG in serum was used to determine HCMV serostatus. MIGEC handled demultiplexing of the reads and grouping by UMI, while MiTCR was used to assemble and quantify clonotypes. To remove erroneous sequences, TCR cDNA sequences were retained only when supported by two or more reads. The tcR package was used for downstream repertoire analysis, with clonotypes matched between fractions based on CDR3 nucleotide sequence plus V segment. VDJmatch was used to annotate antigen specificity against VDJdb, with one amino acid substitution in CDR3 allowed.

The chain was built from TRBV12-3 or TRBV12-4 and TRBJ2-3; D gene: possibly TRBD2, on 6 matching bases. The sequenced material came from CD4+ T cells sorted from blood. This receptor was identified in a woman younger than 30 in good health. The nucleotides read TGTGCCAGCAGTTTACGGGGGTTTGGGACAGATACGCAGTATTTT. It encodes CASSLRGFGTDTQYF.